A single sample gave rise to the 8 T cell receptor beta chains below, sequenced in a study of blood T cell repertoires in COVID-19. Produced via immunoSEQ multiplex PCR; TCRdb's table is partial and in-frame only. The repertoire includes almost 350,000 clones, roughly nine tenths of them detected once, and 3.9% sits in the top ten. Sequencing was carried out using peripheral blood. All receptors derive from a woman aged 55-69 years with COVID-19, enrolled during active disease.

With regard to this clone: This specimen includes other DNA sequences encoding the same CDR3. The V and J genes are TRBV19 and TRBJ1-5, with 9 bases that match TRBD1. The junction had 4 bases not matched to a gene; V was cut back by 9 bases and J by 4 bases. CDR3 length equals 13 residues. Germline V gene sequence: CDR1 LNHDA, CDR2 SQIVND (reference sequence). CDR3 sequence (DNA): TGTGCCAGCAAAGACAGGGGGAATCAGCCCCAGCATTTT. Its protein product is CASKDRGNQPQHF.

The V call is TRBV6-5, the J call TRBJ1-4, with 7 bases that match TRBD1. Losses at the gene ends were 4 bases for V and 4 bases for J; bases not matched to a gene: 6. CDR3 size: 15 residues. From germline, CDR1 is MNHEY and CDR2 SVGAGI. CDR3 sequence: CASSFHRGSNEKLFF. CDR3 in DNA: TGTGCCAGCAGTTTCCACAGGGGTAGTAATGAAAAACTGTTTTTT.

This chain connects TRBV6-5 to TRBJ1-2; TRBD1 might be the D (5 bases). CDR1 is MNHEY and CDR2 is SVGAGI in the germline V gene. Trimming stripped 6 bases from V and 2 bases from J, with 13 bases between. The length of the CDR3 is 14 residues. The CDR3 spells CASRPQGTNYGYTF. In DNA form, the CDR3 reads TGTGCCAGCAGGCCTCAGGGAACGAACTATGGCTACACCTTC.

This chain uses TRBV5-5 with TRBJ2-6; no reliable D call. The CDR3 runs to 15 residues. Germline CDR1 reads SGHKS; CDR2 reads YYEKEE (reference sequence). With 7 bases removed from V and 0 bases from J, the gap between germline ends came to 11 bases. The CDR3: CASCRHPSGANVLTF. The CDR3 DNA reads as TGTGCCAGCTGCCGACACCCCTCTGGGGCCAACGTCCTGACTTTC.

This clone was seen a few times. CDR3 nucleotides: TGTGCCAGCAGCGCGGACAGAACCACTGAAGCTTTCTTT. This translates into CASSADRTTEAFF. The gene calls are TRBV7-9 and TRBJ1-1; D perhaps matches TRBD1 (6 bases). The CDR3 spans 13 residues. CDR1 is SEHNR, CDR2 FQNEAQ, per germline (reference sequence). Deletions cut 5 bases from V and 4 bases from J, with 11 bases between.

The V gene is TRBV2, the J gene TRBJ2-1; 12 nucleotides match TRBD2. With 5 bases clipped from V and 6 bases from J, the junction kept 11 bases outside the gene matches. The CDR3 loop spans 17 amino acids. Germline V gene lookup returns CDR1 SNHLY and CDR2 FYNNEI. CDR3 nucleotide sequence: TGTGCCAGCAGTCAAGGGCTAGCGGGGGGGAAGGGCAATGAGCAGTTCTTC. Translation: CASSQGLAGGKGNEQFF.

The chain combines TRBV5-5 with TRBJ1-4; the D gene is possibly TRBD1 (6 bases). The ends were cut back, 4 bases at V and 4 bases at J, with 17 bases in the middle. CDR3 length equals 16 residues. CDR1 is SGHKS, CDR2 YYEKEE, per germline (reference sequence). CDR3 nucleotide sequence: TGTGCCAGCAGCCTCGGACAGCTTCCACGTAATGAAAAACTGTTTTTT. Its protein is CASSLGQLPRNEKLFF.

The chain combines TRBV7-9 with TRBJ2-2; 9 nucleotides align to TRBD1. Trimming cost V 3 bases and J 4 bases; bases outside gene matches: 9. This CDR3 contains 17 residues. The germline V gene has CDR1 SEHNR and CDR2 FQNEAQ (reference sequence). The CDR3 is CASSFFPWTGATGELFF. In DNA form, the CDR3 reads TGTGCCAGCAGCTTTTTTCCCTGGACAGGGGCCACCGGGGAGCTGTTTTTT.